This is a list of T cell receptor beta chains from one sample in a study of blood T cell repertoires in COVID-19. Profiling relied on immunoSEQ multiplex PCR, and the TCRdb table lists in-frame clones only, not all of them. The sample has over 100,000 clones; about nine tenths are singletons. The sample consisted of peripheral blood. These receptors all stem from a woman aged 45-65 years with COVID-19, enrolled during active disease. Both conserved end residues are part of each CDR3. D genes are given only for firm matches. Where a row states a size, it is once, few, many or the class of an expanded clone; other rows omit it.

v_gene,abundance,d_gene,j_gene,CDR3aa,CDR3nt
TRBV7-8,NA,NA,TRBJ2-5,CASSKQRTQQETQYF,TGTGCCAGCAGCAAACAAAGGACACAACAAGAGACCCAGTACTTC
TRBV12-3/TRBV12-4,once,TRBD2,TRBJ2-3,CASRRGARDTQYF,TGTGCCAGCAGGCGGGGGGCTAGGGATACGCAGTATTTT
TRBV7-2,NA,TRBD2,TRBJ2-5,CASSSLAGEDQETQYF,TGTGCCAGCAGCTCTCTAGCGGGGGAGGACCAAGAGACCCAGTACTTC
TRBV5-6,NA,NA,TRBJ1-2,CASSRVGVSYGYTF,TGTGCCAGCAGCCGGGTAGGGGTTTCTTATGGCTACACCTTC
TRBV7-3,NA,NA,TRBJ1-5,CASSLGANQPQHF,TGTGCCAGCAGCCTAGGCGCCAATCAGCCCCAGCATTTT
TRBV9,NA,TRBD1,TRBJ1-6,CASSVGDSVNNSPLHF,TGTGCCAGCAGCGTAGGGGACAGCGTAAATAATTCACCCCTCCACTTT
TRBV5-1,once,TRBD1,TRBJ2-3,CASSPWTGLSTDTQYF,TGCGCCAGCAGCCCCTGGACAGGTTTGAGCACAGATACGCAGTATTTT
TRBV5-3,NA,TRBD2,TRBJ2-3,CARSRGGRTDTQYF,TGTGCCAGATCGAGGGGAGGGAGAACAGATACGCAGTATTTT
TRBV19,NA,NA,TRBJ1-4,CASSGSGLWEKLFF,TGTGCCAGTAGTGGCTCAGGGTTGTGGGAAAAACTGTTTTTT
TRBV28,NA,NA,TRBJ2-7,CASTPWFAGENWEQYF,TGTGCCAGCACCCCCTGGTTTGCAGGGGAGAACTGGGAGCAGTACTTC
TRBV5-1,NA,NA,TRBJ2-5,CASREATSYWGSETQYF,TGCGCCAGCAGGGAGGCAACTAGCTATTGGGGGTCAGAGACCCAGTACTTC
TRBV10-3,NA,NA,TRBJ2-7,CAAHPSSGLASYEQYF,TGTGCCGCCCACCCTTCCTCGGGACTTGCGTCCTACGAGCAGTACTTC
TRBV19,few,TRBD1,TRBJ2-5,CASSWARPDRGPETQYF,TGTGCCAGTAGTTGGGCAAGACCGGACAGGGGCCCCGAGACCCAGTACTTC
TRBV29-1,once,TRBD2,TRBJ2-5,CSVWLAAQETQYF,TGCAGCGTTTGGCTAGCGGCTCAAGAGACCCAGTACTTC